This record covers a single T cell receptor (beta chain). The data belong to a study of OX40 agonist ivuxolimab in advanced cancers. The overall study: Ivuxolimab, an antibody acting as an agonist of OX40 (CD134), was used to treat patients. Patients received intravenous ivuxolimab every 2 weeks at 0.01 to 10 mg/kg. Enrolled patients in dose escalation had cancers that were hepatocellular carcinoma, melanoma, renal cell or head and neck cancer.

The repertoire was sequenced with immunoSEQ multiplex PCR; TCRdb's copy has only in-frame clones and lacks some. The sample gives roughly 59,000 clones, approximately 91% of which show up once; about 5% is in the top ten. CDR1 MNHEY and CDR2 SMNVEV come from the germline V gene (reference sequence). V was trimmed by 6 bases and J by 5 bases, leaving 16 bases between them. The CDR3 is 14 amino acids. This chain connects TRBV27 to TRBJ2-5; D tentatively reads TRBD1 or TRBD2 (5 bases each). The source is an adult with an advanced solid tumor such as melanoma, head and neck, liver or kidney cancer. The starting material was CD4+ or CD8+ T cells sorted from blood, obtained in a trial of the OX40 agonist ivuxolimab. The CDR3 spells CASRPGPEFETQYF. For the CDR3, the DNA is TGTGCCAGCAGACCGGGGCCCGAATTCGAGACCCAGTACTTC.